This T cell receptor beta chain was sequenced during a study of identical twins. Findings and limits, study-wide: Zero-insertion findings could be partly confounded by invariant cells (MAIT and iNKT cells). Twin pairs' shared out-of-frame alpha sequences were enriched in low generation probability.

Points on this clonotype: As yet, its antigen is unknown.

Using its own MiXCR run on the 5' RACE reads, TCRdb lists one record per CDR3 protein. The sample lists some 460,000 distinct CDR3 sequences, 12% to 15% occurring once. The donor group consisted entirely of healthy Caucasians. V trimming: 3 bases; J trimming: 5 bases; junction bases outside the gene matches: 7. Germline CDR1 is MDHEN and CDR2 is SYDVKM. The CDR3 sequence is 15 residues long. These data were also reused for a study on yellow fever vaccine responses in identical twins.

The V and J genes are TRBV28 and TRBJ2-7; 10 positions match TRBD1. The specimen was CD4+ T cells sorted from blood. The receptor was derived from a woman under 30 in good health. CDR3 protein: CASSLQGQGKNEQYF. The DNA for the CDR3 is TGTGCCAGCAGTTTGCAGGGACAGGGGAAGAACGAGCAGTACTTC.